A single sample gave rise to the 18 T cell receptor beta chains below, sequenced in a study of blood T cell repertoires in COVID-19. The repertoire was sequenced with immunoSEQ multiplex PCR; TCRdb's copy has only in-frame clones and lacks some. The sample lists 50,000 to 75,000 clones, over 65% occurring once. The material sequenced was peripheral blood. These receptors all stem from an older man with active or convalescent COVID-19.

The chain joins TRBV10-3 to TRBJ2-5, with 8 bases identical to TRBD1. The CDR3 runs 12 residues. V trimming: 10 bases; J trimming: 1 base; junction bases outside the gene matches: 2. Germline values: CDR1 ENHRY, CDR2 SYGVKD. CDR3: CATGQGQETQYF. The CDR3, as DNA: TGTGCCACCGGACAGGGCCAAGAGACCCAGTACTTC.

The gene calls are TRBV7-5 and TRBJ1-5; the table's D call, TRBD1, was not checked against the DNA. TRBV7-5 is described as a pseudogene. This CDR3 has 14 amino acids. The CDR3 DNA is TGTGTCAGAATCGACCAGGGTAGCAATCAGCCCCAGCATTTT. Amino acid sequence: CVRIDQGSNQPQHF.

The chain recombines TRBV25-1 with TRBJ2-5, with 9 bases lining up with TRBD2. The CDR3 has 16 residues. CDR1 and CDR2 from the germline V gene are MGHDK and SYGVNS. V was pared by 3 bases and J by 4 bases, with 9 bases of the junction left unmatched. As DNA, the CDR3 is TGTGCCAGCAGTGACGTTAGCGGGGGTGAGGGAGAGACCCAGTACTTC. Its translation is CASSDVSGGEGETQYF.

This chain connects TRBV12-3 or TRBV12-4 to TRBJ1-3, with D perhaps matching TRBD1 (5 bases). This CDR3 spans 12 amino acids. Trimming left V 6 bases short and J 2 bases short, with 5 bases between. CDR3 protein: CASRGPGNTIYF. Here the CDR3 DNA reads TGTGCCAGCAGGGGGCCTGGAAACACCATATATTTT.

This clone was picked up many times. This rearrangement joins TRBV7-9 to TRBJ1-2, with 8 bases fitting TRBD1. The CDR3 runs to 15 residues. Germline assignment: CDR1 SEHNR and CDR2 FQNEAQ (reference sequence). V lost 5 bases, J lost 4 bases, and 9 bases stayed unmatched. The CDR3 spells CASSATTGVGYGYTF. The CDR3 DNA follows: TGTGCCAGCAGCGCAACGACAGGGGTCGGCTATGGCTACACCTTC. The full variable domain, in which reference TRBV7-9 and TRBJ1-2 provide the parts outside the CDR3, is DTGVSQNPRHKITKRGQNVTFRCDPISEHNRLYWYRQTLGQGPEFLTYFQNEAQLEKSRLLSDRFSAERPKGSFSTLEIQRTEQGDSAMYLCASSATTGVGYGYTFGSGTRLTVV.

V is TRBV19 and J is TRBJ1-2; 8 positions agree with TRBD1. Germline assignment: CDR1 LNHDA and CDR2 SQIVND (reference sequence). This CDR3 contains 14 residues. The trim removed 10 bases at V and 3 bases at J, leaving 10 bases unmatched. For the CDR3, the DNA is TGTGCCACCTCCACCGGGACAGGTTACTATGGCTACACCTTC. Its translation: CATSTGTGYYGYTF.

This chain connects TRBV3-1 (or the pseudogene TRBV3-2) to TRBJ2-1; 11 bases align to TRBD2. The length of the CDR3 is 16 residues. The V gene's germline CDR1 is LGHDT and CDR2 YNNKEL (reference sequence). After removal of 2 bases from V and 0 bases from J, the junction contained 0 bases not matched to a gene. The CDR3 sequence: CASSQTSGSSYNEQFF. The CDR3 DNA is TGTGCCAGCAGCCAAACTAGCGGGAGCTCCTACAATGAGCAGTTCTTC.

The chain carries TRBV18 and TRBJ1-4; D not resolved. The CDR3 has 15 residues. The germline gives CDR1 KGHSH, CDR2 LQKENI. Deletions cut 3 bases from V and 0 bases from J, with 8 bases between. CDR3 bases: TGTGCCAGCTCACCTTCCAGGTCAACTAATGAAAAACTGTTTTTT. This encodes CASSPSRSTNEKLFF.

Only a few counts were recorded for this clone. The V and J genes are TRBV18 and TRBJ1-1, with TRBD1 identical over 7 bases. V trimming: 2 bases; J trimming: 5 bases; junction bases outside the gene matches: 5. The CDR3 sequence is 14 residues long. Germline CDR1 KGHSH, CDR2 LQKENI. The CDR3 loop reads CASSPRQGETEAFF. CDR3 sequence (DNA): TGTGCCAGCTCACCAAGACAGGGTGAAACTGAAGCTTTCTTT.

V and J are TRBV19 and TRBJ1-1, with a tentative D call TRBD1 (6 bases). Trimming pared 3 bases from V and 4 bases from J, leaving 12 bases between. CDR3 length equals 14 residues. The germline gives CDR1 LNHDA, CDR2 SQIVND (reference sequence). CDR3: CASSIGQFGTEAFF. In nucleotides, the CDR3 is TGTGCCAGTAGTATTGGACAGTTCGGCACTGAAGCTTTCTTT. Looking up the rest from reference TRBV19 and TRBJ1-1 gives the full variable domain: DGGITQSPKYLFRKEGQNVTLSCEQNLNHDAMYWYRQDPGQGLRLIYYSQIVNDFQKGDIAEGYSVSREKKESFPLTVTSAQKNPTAFYLCASSIGQFGTEAFFGQGTRLTVV.

The chain couples TRBV7-9 to TRBJ2-7, with D possibly being TRBD2 (5 bases). The CDR3 is 13 residues long. V gave up 4 bases and J gave up 2 bases, with 9 bases separating them. Germline V gene data show CDR1 as SEHNR and CDR2 as FQNEAQ (reference sequence). The DNA of the CDR3 is TGTGCCAGCAGCTCTCGGGGTCCCTACGAGCAGTACTTC. It specifies CASSSRGPYEQYF.

The DNA of the CDR3 is TGTGCCAGCAGTTTATTGGGGGGGGCCAGGGATGAGCAGTTCTTC. It codes for CASSLLGGARDEQFF. This chain joins TRBV28 and TRBJ2-1, with D possibly matching TRBD2 (7 bases). The germline V gene encodes CDR1 MDHEN and CDR2 SYDVKM. The CDR3 loop spans 15 amino acids. The V end was cut by 1 base, the J end by 8 bases, with 15 bases between.

The chain has TRBV3-1 (or the pseudogene TRBV3-2) and TRBJ1-2; TRBD1 is a possible D gene (5 bases). The CDR3 consists of 14 residues. V lost 1 base and J lost 2, with 8 bases in between. The germline CDR1 and CDR2 sequences are LGHDT and YNNKEL (reference sequence). The chain's CDR3 is CASSQGQSNYGYTF. CDR3 bases: TGTGCCAGCAGCCAAGGACAGAGCAACTATGGCTACACCTTC.

The chain has TRBV7-2 and TRBJ2-1; a possible D gene is TRBD2 (7 bases). Germline assignment: CDR1 SGHTA and CDR2 FQGNSA. This CDR3 is built from 15 residues. V dropped 1 base and J dropped 8 bases, with 15 bases sitting between them. CDR3 in amino acids: CASSLGDIRGDEQFF. CDR3 coding DNA: TGTGCCAGCAGCTTAGGGGACATACGGGGGGATGAGCAGTTCTTC.

The chain recombines TRBV7-6 with TRBJ1-4; D unclear. V was shortened by 1 base and J by 8 bases, with 8 bases between the two germline ends. The CDR3 loop spans 13 amino acids. Germline lookup yields CDR1 SGHVS and CDR2 FNYEAQ. CDR3 in DNA: TGTGCCAGCAGCTTAGGGAGTGGGGAAAAACTGTTTTTT. This translates into CASSLGSGEKLFF.

This clone was recorded a few times. The chain is built from TRBV5-1 and TRBJ2-5; 9 bases map to TRBD2. Germline V lookup: CDR1 SGHRS, CDR2 YFSETQ. This CDR3 spans 17 amino acids. V lost 4 bases and J lost 0; bases outside the gene matches: 10. DNA for the CDR3: TGCGCCAGCAGCCCCTACGGGACTAGCCAGTACCAAGAGACCCAGTACTTC. Protein: CASSPYGTSQYQETQYF.

The genes are TRBV10-1 and TRBJ2-1; a possible D gene is TRBD1 (6 bases). Trimming pared 5 bases from V and 9 bases from J, leaving 11 bases between. The CDR3 has 12 residues. The V gene's germline CDR1 is WNHNN and CDR2 SYGVQD (reference sequence). The CDR3, as DNA: TGCGCCAGCAGTATACAGGGCGGTGAGCAGTTCTTC. This encodes CASSIQGGEQFF.

The CDR3 DNA follows: TGTGCCAGCAGCCGACGCGGGGGGTCACCCCTCCACTTT. This codes for CASSRRGGSPLHF. The chain recombines TRBV7-2 with TRBJ1-6, with D tentatively TRBD1 (5 bases). The CDR3 has 13 residues. V lost 5 bases to trimming and J lost 10 bases, with 12 bases between them. Germline values: CDR1 SGHTA, CDR2 FQGNSA.